The subject of this entry is one TCR beta chain. No cognate antigen has been identified for it. No quality values exist for individual bases; no much larger clone is one base distant. This entry is derived from a study of lymphopenia after photon versus proton radiotherapy (dated by TCRdb to between 2017 and 2020). With regard to the full study: The study compared the immunological effects of photon versus proton radiation therapy in patients with gastrointestinal tumors who developed high-grade lymphopenia. The cohort included over 15 patients with gastrointestinal tumors who developed lymphopenia after receiving either photon or proton therapy. The study was designed to characterize how the impact on the immune system differs between the two radiation modalities.

Library prep was done by the immunoSEQ multiplex PCR assay. T cell repertoires were profiled with deep sequencing of rearranged TCR beta loci together with multiparametric flow cytometry. TCRdb mirrors the immuneACCESS table, restricted to in-frame sequences. Some clones are absent from its copies; in checked studies, under half trace to an unresolved V gene, and the reason for the others is unknown. The sample contains tens of thousands of clones, approximately 90% of them found a single time. The ten largest clones represent approximately 10% of the sample. Results the study describes overall, beyond this receptor: The authors looked at the survival association only in patients who died, and they framed better survival with proton therapy as a possibility rather than a demonstrated result. Across the cohort, among patients who died, a greater drop in TCR diversity after the nadir was inversely correlated with overall survival time. During treatment, patients who received photon therapy lost naive T cells and TCR diversity and gained effector/memory populations, whereas patients who received proton therapy remained relatively stable. After the lymphocyte count nadir, photon-treated repertoires showed oligoclonal expansion, especially of CD8+ Temra cells, which drove the drop in diversity.

CDR1 and CDR2 are read off the germline V gene as MDHEN and SYDVKM. The germline V end is reduced by 6 bases and the J end by 3 bases; junction bases left unmatched: 8. The CDR3 spans 15 residues, from the cysteine through the phenylalanine. Only the CDR3 DNA stays, 45 bases, in frame from base 1. This receptor was identified in a man older than 75 with esophageal cancer. Sequences were derived from peripheral blood, sampled from a patient treated with proton-based radiotherapy. The sequence is built from TRBV28 and TRBJ2-3, with 8 bases matching TRBD2. The DNA sequence follows: TGTGCCAGCAGCTCTAGCGGGTGGAAGACAGATACGCAGTATTTT. Translated, this gives CASSSSGWKTDTQYF.